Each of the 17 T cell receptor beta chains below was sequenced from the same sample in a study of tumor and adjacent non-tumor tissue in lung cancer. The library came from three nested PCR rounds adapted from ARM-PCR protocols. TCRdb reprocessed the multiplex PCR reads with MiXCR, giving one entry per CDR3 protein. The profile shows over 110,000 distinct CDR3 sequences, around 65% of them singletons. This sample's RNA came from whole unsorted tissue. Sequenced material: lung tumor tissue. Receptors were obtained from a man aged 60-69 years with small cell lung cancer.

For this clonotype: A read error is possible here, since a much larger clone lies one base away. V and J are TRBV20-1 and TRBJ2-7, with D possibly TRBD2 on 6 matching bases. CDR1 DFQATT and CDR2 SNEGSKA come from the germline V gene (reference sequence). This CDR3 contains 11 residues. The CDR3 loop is CSARQDYEHYV. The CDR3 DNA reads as TGCAGTGCTAGACAGGACTACGAGCATTACGTC.

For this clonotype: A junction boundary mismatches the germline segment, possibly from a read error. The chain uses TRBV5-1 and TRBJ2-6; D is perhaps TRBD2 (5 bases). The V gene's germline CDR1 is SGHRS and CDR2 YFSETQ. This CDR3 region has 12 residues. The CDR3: CASRGDNNVLTF. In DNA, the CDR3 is TGCGCCAGTCGGGGTGACAACAACGTTCTGACTTTC.

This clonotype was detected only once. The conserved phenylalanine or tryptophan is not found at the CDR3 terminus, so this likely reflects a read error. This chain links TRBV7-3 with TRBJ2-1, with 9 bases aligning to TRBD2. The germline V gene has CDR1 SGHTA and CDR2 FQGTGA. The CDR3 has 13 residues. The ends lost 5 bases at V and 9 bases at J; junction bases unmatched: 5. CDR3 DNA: TGTGCCAGCAGCCCTGGACTAGCGTCTGAGCAGTTCCTC. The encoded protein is CASSPGLASEQFL.

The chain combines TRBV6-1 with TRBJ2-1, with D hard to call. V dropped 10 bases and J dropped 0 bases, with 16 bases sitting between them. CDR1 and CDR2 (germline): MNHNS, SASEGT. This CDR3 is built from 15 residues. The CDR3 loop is CATEKDRYSYNEQFF. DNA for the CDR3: TGTGCCACCGAAAAGGACCGCTACTCCTACAATGAGCAGTTCTTC.

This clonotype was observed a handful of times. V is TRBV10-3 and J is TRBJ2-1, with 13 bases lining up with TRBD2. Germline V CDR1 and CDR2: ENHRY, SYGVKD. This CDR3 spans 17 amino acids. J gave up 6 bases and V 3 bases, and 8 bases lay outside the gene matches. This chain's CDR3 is CAISDSGLAGDGNEQFF. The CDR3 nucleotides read TGTGCCATCAGTGATTCCGGACTAGCGGGAGATGGCAATGAGCAGTTCTTC.

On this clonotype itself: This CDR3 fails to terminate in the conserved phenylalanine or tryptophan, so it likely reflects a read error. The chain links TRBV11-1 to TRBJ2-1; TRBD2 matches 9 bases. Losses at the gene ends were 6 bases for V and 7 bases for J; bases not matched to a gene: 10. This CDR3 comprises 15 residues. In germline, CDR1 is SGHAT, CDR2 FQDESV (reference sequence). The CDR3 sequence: CASSLIAGVRNEQFL. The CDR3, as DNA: TGTGCCAGCAGTTTAATAGCGGGAGTGAGAAATGAGCAGTTCTTA.

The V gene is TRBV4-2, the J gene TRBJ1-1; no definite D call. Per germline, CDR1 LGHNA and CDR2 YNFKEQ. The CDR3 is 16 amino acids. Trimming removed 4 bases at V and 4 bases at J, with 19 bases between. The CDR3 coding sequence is TGTGCCAGCAGCCCAGACTACGACGCGGGAAGCACTGAAGCTTTCTTT. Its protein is CASSPDYDAGSTEAFF.

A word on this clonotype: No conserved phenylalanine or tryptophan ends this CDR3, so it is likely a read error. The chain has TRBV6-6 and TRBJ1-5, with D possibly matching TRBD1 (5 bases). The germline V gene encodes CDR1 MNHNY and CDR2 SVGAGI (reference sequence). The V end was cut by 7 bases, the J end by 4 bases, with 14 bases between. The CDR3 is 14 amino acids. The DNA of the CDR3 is TGTGCCAGCATTCAGGGAATCGAGAATCAGCCCCAGCATCTT. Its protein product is CASIQGIENQPQHL.

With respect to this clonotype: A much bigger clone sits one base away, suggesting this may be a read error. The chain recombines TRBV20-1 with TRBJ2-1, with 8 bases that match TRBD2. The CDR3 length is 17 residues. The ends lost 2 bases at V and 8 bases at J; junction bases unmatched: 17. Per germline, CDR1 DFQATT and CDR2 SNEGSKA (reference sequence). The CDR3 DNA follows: TGCAGTGCTAGAAGTCTGCTTCTAACGGGAGGGCCCGATGAGCAGTTCTTC. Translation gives CSARSLLLTGGPDEQFF.

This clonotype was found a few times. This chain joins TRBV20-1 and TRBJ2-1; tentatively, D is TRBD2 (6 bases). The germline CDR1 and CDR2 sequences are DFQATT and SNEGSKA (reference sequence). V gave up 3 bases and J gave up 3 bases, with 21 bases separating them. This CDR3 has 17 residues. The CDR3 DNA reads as TGCAGTGCTAGGGGGAGGTGGGAGATAGGGTTCTACAATGAGCAGTTCTTC. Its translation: CSARGRWEIGFYNEQFF.

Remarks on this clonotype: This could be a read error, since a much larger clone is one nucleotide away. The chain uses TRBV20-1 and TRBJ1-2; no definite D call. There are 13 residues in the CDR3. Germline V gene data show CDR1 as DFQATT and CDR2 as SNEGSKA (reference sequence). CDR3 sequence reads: CSASPTFNYDYTF. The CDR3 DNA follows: TGCAGTGCTAGCCCCACCTTCAACTATGACTACACCTTC.

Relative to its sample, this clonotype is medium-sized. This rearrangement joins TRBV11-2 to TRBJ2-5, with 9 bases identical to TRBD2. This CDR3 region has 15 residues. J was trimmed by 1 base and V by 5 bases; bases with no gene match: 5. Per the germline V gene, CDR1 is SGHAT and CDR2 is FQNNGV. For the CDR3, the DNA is TGTGCCAGCAGCGGACCACTAGCGGGCCAAGAGACCCAGTACTTC. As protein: CASSGPLAGQETQYF.

CDR3 residues: CAISESVGGPDTQYF. The CDR3 DNA reads TGTGCCATCAGTGAATCAGTGGGAGGGCCGGATACGCAGTATTTT. The chain joins TRBV10-3 to TRBJ2-3; 7 bases align to TRBD2. The CDR3 spans 15 residues. V was clipped by 3 bases and J by 6 bases; unmatched bases: 9. Germline V gene lookup returns CDR1 ENHRY and CDR2 SYGVKD.

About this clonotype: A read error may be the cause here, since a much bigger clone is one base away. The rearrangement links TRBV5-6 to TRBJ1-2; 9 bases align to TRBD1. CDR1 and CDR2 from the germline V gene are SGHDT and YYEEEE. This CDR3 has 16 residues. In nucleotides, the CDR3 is TGTCCCAGCAGCTTAATTCCCGGGACAGGGTTCTATGGCTACACCTTC. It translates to CPSSLIPGTGFYGYTF.

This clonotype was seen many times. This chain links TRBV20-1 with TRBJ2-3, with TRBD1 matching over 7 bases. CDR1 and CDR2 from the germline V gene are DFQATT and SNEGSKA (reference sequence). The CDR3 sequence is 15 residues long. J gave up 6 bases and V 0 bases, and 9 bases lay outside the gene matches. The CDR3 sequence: CSARDRQGPLDTQYF. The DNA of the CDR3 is TGCAGTGCTAGAGACAGACAGGGACCCCTCGATACGCAGTATTTT.

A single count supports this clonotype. CDR3 sequence: CASSPVLISRTQETQYF. The CDR3 nucleotides read TGTGCCAGCTCACCCGTTCTTATCTCCCGGACGCAAGAGACCCAGTACTTC. This chain connects TRBV18 to TRBJ2-5; D is unresolved. Germline lookup yields CDR1 KGHSH and CDR2 LQKENI. Trimming pared 3 bases from V and 2 bases from J, leaving 19 bases between. This CDR3 has 17 residues.

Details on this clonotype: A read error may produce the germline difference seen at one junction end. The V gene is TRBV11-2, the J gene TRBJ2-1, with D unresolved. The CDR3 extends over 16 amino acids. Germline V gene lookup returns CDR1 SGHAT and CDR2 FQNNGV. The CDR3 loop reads CASTLDGRLPYNEKFF. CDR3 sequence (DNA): TGTGCCAGCACCTTAGACGGGCGGCTCCCCTACAATGAGAAGTTCTTC.